This T cell receptor (beta chain) was identified in a study of CD8 T cells in Susac syndrome. TCR beta was sequenced from blood CD8+ and CD4+ T cells. While CD8+ and CD4+ T cells were isolated negatively, TEMRA cells were enriched by FACS. A quantity of about 0.5 to 1 ug RNA underwent reverse transcription using random hexamers. An immunoSEQ multiplex PCR generated amplified TCR beta CDR3 products spanning 54 Vbeta and 13 Jbeta. One entry per CDR3 protein results from TCRdb running MiXCR on the immunoSEQ multiplex PCR reads. The sample yields about 300,000 distinct CDR3 sequences, about 85% seen once. The germline CDR1 and CDR2 sequences are DFQATT and SNEGSKA (reference sequence). V shed 0 bases, J shed 6 bases, and the junction held 5 bases outside the gene matches. This CDR3 contains 14 residues.

The sequencing input was CD8+ T cells from PBMCs. The receptor was isolated from a human donor with multiple sclerosis. The chain couples TRBV20-1 to TRBJ2-7, with 10 bases identical to TRBD1. CDR3 sequence (DNA): TGCAGTGCTAGAGACAGGACAGGGGGGCTCGAGCAGTACTTC. This sequence encodes CSARDRTGGLEQYF.